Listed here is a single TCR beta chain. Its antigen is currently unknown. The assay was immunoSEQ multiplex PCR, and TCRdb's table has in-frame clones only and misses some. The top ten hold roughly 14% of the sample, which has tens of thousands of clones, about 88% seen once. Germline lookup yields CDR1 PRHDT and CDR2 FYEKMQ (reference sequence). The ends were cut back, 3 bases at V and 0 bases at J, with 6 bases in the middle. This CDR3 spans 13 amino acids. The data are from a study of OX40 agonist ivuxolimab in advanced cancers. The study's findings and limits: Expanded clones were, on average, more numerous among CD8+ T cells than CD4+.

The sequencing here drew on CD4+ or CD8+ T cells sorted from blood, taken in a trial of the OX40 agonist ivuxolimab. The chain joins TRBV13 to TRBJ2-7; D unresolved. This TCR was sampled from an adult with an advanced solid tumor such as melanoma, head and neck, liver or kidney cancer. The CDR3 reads CASSFDGSYEQYF. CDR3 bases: TGTGCCAGCAGCTTTGACGGCTCCTACGAGCAGTACTTC.